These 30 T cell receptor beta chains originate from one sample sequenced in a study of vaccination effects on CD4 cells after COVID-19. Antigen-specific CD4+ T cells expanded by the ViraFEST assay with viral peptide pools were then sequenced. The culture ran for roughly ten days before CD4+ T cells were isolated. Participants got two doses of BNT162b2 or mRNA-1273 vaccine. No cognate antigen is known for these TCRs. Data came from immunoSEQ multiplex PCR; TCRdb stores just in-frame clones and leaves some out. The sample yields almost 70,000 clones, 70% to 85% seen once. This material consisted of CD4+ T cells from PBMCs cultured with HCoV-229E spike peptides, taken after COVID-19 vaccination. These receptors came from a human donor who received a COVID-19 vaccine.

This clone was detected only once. In nucleotides, the CDR3 is TGCAGCGTCCTACAGGGTATCGATGAGCAGTTCTTC. It encodes CSVLQGIDEQFF. The gene calls are TRBV29-1 and TRBJ2-1; maybe TRBD1 (6 bases). This CDR3 contains 12 residues. The V end was cut by 6 bases, the J end by 8 bases, with 14 bases between. CDR1 is SQVTM, CDR2 ANQGSEA, per germline.

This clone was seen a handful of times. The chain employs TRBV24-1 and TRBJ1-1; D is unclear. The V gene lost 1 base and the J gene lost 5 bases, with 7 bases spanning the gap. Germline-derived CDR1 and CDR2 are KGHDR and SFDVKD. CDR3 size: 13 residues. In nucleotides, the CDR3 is TGTGCCACCAGTGATTTTTTTGCGACTGAAGCTTTCTTT. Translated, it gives CATSDFFATEAFF.

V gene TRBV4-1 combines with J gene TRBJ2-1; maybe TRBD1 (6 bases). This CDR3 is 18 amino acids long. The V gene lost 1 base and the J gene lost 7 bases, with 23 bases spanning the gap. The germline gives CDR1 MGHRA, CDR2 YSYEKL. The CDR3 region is CASSQVDVRRWGRNEQFF. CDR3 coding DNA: TGCGCCAGCAGCCAAGTCGACGTTAGACGTTGGGGGCGGAATGAGCAGTTCTTC.

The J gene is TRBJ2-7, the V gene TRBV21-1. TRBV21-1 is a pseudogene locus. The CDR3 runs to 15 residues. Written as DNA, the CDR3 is TGTGCCAGCAGCACGCCTTTGGGGTGTCCCTACGAGCAGTACGTC. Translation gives CASSTPLGCPYEQYV.

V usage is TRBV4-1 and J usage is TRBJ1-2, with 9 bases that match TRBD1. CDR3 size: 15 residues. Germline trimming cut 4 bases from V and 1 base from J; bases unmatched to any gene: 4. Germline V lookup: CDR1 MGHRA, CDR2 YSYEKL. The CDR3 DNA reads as TGCGCCAGCAGCCCCCGGGACAGGGATAACTATGGCTACACCTTC. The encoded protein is CASSPRDRDNYGYTF.

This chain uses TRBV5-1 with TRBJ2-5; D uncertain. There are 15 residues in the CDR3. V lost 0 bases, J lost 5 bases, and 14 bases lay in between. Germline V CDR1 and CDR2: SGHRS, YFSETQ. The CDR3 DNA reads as TGCGCCAGCAGCTTGGGCCCGGGTGGAAGCGAGACCCAGTACTTC. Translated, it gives CASSLGPGGSETQYF.

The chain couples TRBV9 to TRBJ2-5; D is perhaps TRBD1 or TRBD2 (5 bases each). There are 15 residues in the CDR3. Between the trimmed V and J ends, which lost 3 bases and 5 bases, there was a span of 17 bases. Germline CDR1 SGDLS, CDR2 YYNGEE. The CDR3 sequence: CASSAGDGATETQYF. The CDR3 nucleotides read TGTGCCAGCAGCGCTGGGGACGGGGCAACGGAGACCCAGTACTTC.

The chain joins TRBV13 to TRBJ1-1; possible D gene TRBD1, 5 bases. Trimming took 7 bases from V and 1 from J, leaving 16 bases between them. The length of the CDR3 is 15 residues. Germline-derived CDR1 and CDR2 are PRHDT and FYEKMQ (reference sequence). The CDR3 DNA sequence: TGTGCCAGCACCGTAATTCAGGGACGGAACACTGAAGCTTTCTTT. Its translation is CASTVIQGRNTEAFF.

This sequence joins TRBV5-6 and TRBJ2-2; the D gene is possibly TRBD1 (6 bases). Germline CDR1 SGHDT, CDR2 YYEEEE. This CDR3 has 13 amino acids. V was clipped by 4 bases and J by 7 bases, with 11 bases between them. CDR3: CASSLRGSGELFF. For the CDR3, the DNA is TGTGCCAGCAGCCTCAGGGGAAGCGGGGAGCTGTTTTTT. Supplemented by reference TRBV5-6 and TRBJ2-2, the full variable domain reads DAGVTQSPTHLIKTRGQQVTLRCSPKSGHDTVSWYQQALGQGPQFIFQYYEEEERQRGNFPDRFSGHQFPNYSSELNVNALLLGDSALYLCASSLRGSGELFFGEGSRLTVL.

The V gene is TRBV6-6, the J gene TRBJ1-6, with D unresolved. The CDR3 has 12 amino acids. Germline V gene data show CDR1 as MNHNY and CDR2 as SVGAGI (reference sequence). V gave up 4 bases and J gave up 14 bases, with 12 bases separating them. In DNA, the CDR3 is TGTGCCAGCAGTTTTGGAGGCCAAGCCCTCCACTTT. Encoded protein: CASSFGGQALHF.

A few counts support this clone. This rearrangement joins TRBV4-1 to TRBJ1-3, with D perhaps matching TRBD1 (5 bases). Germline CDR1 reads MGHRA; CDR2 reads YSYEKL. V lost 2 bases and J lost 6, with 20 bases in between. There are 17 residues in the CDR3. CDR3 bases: TGCGCCAGCAGCCAAATCGTCCTTTGGGCAGGGAAAAACACCATATATTTT. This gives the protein CASSQIVLWAGKNTIYF.

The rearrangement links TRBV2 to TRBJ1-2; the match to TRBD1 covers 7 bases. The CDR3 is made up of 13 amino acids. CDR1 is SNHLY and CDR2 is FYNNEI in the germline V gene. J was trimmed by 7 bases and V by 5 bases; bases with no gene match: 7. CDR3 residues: CASSYTGVSGYTF. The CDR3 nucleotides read TGTGCCAGCAGTTATACAGGGGTCTCTGGCTACACCTTC.

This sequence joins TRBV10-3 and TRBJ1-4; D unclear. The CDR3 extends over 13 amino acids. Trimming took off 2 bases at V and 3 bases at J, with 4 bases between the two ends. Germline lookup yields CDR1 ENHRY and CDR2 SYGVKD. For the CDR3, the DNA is TGTGCCATCAGTGAGCGGGCTAATGAAAAACTGTTTTTT. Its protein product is CAISERANEKLFF.

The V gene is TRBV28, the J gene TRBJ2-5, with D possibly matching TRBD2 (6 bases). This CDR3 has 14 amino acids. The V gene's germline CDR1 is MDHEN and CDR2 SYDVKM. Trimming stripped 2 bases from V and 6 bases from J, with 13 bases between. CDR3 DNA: TGTGCCAGCAGTTTAACGCGGGGCGGAAAGACCCAGTACTTC. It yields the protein CASSLTRGGKTQYF.

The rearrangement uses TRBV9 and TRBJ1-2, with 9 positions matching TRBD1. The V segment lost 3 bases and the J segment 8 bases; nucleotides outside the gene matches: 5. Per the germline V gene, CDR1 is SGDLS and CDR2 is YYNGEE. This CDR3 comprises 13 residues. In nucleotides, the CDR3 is TGTGCCAGCAGCGACCGGACAGGGGTGGGCTACACCTTC. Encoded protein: CASSDRTGVGYTF.

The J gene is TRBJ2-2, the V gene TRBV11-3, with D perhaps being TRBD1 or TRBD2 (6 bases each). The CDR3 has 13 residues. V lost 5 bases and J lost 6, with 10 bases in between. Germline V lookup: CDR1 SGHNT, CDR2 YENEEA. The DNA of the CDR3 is TGTGCCAGCAGCATGGAGGGGGCCGGGGAGCTGTTTTTT. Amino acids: CASSMEGAGELFF.

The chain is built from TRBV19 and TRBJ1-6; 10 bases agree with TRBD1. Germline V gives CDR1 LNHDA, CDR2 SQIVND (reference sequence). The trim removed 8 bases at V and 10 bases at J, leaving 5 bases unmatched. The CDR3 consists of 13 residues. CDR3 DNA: TGTGCCAGTCGGGACAGGGGAATATCACCCCTCCACTTT. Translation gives CASRDRGISPLHF.

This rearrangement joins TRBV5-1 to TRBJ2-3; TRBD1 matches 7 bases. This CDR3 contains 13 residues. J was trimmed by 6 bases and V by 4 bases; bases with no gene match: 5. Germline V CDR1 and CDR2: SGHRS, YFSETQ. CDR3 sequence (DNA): TGCGCCAGCAGCCCGGGGACAGCGGATACGCAGTATTTT. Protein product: CASSPGTADTQYF.

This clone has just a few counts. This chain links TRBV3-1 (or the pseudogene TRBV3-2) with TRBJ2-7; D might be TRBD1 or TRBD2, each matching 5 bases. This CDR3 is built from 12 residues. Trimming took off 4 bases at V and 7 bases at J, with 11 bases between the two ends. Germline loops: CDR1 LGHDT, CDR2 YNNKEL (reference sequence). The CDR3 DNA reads TGTGCCAGCAGCCTTCGGGGCCGTGAGCAGTACGTC. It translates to CASSLRGREQYV.

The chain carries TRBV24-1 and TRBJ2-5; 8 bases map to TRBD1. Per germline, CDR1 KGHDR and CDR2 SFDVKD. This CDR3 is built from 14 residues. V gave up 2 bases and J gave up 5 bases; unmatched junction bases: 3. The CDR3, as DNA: TGTGCCACCAGTGATTGGACAGGGCACGAGACCCAGTACTTC. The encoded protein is CATSDWTGHETQYF.

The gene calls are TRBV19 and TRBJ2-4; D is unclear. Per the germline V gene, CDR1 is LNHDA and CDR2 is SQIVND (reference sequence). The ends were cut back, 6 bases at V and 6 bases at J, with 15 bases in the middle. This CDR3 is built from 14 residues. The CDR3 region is CASRSDNWGNIQYF. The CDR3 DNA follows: TGTGCCAGTAGGTCCGACAATTGGGGAAACATTCAGTACTTC.

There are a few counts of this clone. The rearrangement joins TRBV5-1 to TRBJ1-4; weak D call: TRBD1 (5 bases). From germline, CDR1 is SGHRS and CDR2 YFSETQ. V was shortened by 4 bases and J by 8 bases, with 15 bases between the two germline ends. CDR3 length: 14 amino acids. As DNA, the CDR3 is TGCGCCAGCAGCCTGACAGTTGGCGGAGAAAAACTGTTTTTT. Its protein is CASSLTVGGEKLFF.

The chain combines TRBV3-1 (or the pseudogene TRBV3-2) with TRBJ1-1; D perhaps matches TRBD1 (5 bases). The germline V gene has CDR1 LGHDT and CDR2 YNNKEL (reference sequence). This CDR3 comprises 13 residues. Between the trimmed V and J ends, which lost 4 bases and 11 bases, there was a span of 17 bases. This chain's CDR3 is CASSLQGGQGAFF. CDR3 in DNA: TGTGCCAGCAGCCTCCAGGGAGGTCAAGGCGCTTTCTTT.

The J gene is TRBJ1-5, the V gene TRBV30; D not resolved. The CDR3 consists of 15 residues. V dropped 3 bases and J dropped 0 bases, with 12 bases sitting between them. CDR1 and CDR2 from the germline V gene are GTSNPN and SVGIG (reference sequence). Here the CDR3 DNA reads TGTGCCTGGAGCTACCGGGCCCCTAGCAATCAGCCCCAGCATTTT. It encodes CAWSYRAPSNQPQHF. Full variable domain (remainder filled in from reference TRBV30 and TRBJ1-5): SQTIHQWPATLVQPVGSPLSLECTVEGTSNPNLYWYRQAAGRGLQLLFYSVGIGQISSEVPQNLSASRPQDRQFILSSKKLLLSDSGFYLCAWSYRAPSNQPQHFGDGTRLSIL.

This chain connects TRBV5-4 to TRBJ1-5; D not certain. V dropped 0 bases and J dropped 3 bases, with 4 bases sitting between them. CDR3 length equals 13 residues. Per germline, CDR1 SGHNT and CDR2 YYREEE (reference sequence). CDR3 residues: CASSLDSNQPQHF. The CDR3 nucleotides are TGTGCCAGCAGCTTGGACTCCAATCAGCCCCAGCATTTT.

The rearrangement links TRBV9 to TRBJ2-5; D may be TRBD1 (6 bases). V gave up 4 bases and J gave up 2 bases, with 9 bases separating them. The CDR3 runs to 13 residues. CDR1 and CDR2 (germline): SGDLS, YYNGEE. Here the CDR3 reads CASSLGQQETQYF. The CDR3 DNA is TGTGCCAGCAGCCTAGGACAGCAAGAGACCCAGTACTTC. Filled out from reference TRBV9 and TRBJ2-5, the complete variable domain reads DSGVTQTPKHLITATGQRVTLRCSPRSGDLSVYWYQQSLDQGLQFLIQYYNGEERAKGNILERFSAQQFPDLHSELNLSSLELGDSALYFCASSLGQQETQYFGPGTRLLVL.

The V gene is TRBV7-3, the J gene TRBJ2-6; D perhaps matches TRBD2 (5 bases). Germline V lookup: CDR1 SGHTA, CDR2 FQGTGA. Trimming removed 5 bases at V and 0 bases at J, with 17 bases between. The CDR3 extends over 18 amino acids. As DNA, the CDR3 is TGTGCCAGCAGCCCCCGTGAAGGGAGCACCTCTGGGGCCAACGTCCTGACTTTC. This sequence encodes CASSPREGSTSGANVLTF. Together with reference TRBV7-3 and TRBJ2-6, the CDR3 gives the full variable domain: GAGVSQTPSNKVTEKGKYVELRCDPISGHTALYWYRQSLGQGPEFLIYFQGTGAADDSGLPNDRFFAVRPEGSVSTLKIQRTERGDSAVYLCASSPREGSTSGANVLTFGAGSRLTVL.

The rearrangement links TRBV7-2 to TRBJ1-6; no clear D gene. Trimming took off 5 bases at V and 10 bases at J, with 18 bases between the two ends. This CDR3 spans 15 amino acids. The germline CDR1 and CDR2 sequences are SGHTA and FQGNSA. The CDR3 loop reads CASSPSGDSYSPLHF. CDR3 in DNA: TGTGCCAGCAGCCCCTCTGGGGATTCCTACTCACCCCTCCACTTT.

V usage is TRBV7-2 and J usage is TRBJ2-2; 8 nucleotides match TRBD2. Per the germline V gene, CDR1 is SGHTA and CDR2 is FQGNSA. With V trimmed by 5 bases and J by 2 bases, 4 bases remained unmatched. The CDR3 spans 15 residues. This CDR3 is CASSKRGRNTGELFF. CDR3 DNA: TGTGCCAGCAGCAAGCGGGGGAGAAACACCGGGGAGCTGTTTTTT.

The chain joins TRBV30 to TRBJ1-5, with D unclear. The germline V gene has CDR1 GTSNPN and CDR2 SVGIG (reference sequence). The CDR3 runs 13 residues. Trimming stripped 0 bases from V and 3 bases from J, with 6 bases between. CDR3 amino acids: CAWSVQYNQPQHF. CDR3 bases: TGTGCCTGGAGTGTACAGTACAATCAGCCCCAGCATTTT.